This T cell receptor beta chain appears in the sequencing data of a study of patients and donors after allogeneic stem cell transplantation. The CDR3 length is 13 residues. Germline lookup yields CDR1 LNHDA and CDR2 SQIVND (reference sequence). The J segment lost 6 bases and the V segment lost 9 bases, leaving 8 bases of the junction unmatched. TCRdb passed the RT-PCR reads through MiXCR, listing each CDR3 protein once. The table shows approximately 250,000 distinct CDR3 sequences, with about 14% occurring only once. This clonotype showed up just a few times. Sequenced: blood, either unsorted or a sorted T cell fraction (not recorded which). The TCR sequence derives from a human donor who was either an allogeneic HSCT recipient or a stem cell or donor lymphocyte infusion donor (not recorded which). It is not recorded whose cells these are; they may come from a transplant donor. The chain has TRBV19 and TRBJ1-1; 9 nucleotides align to TRBD1. Written as DNA, the CDR3 is TGTGCCAGCGCGGGGGACAGGGTGTCTGAAGCTTTCTTT. Amino acid sequence: CASAGDRVSEAFF.